Listed here are 9 T cell receptor beta chains from one sample, sequenced in a study of tumor and adjacent non-tumor tissue in lung cancer. A modified ARM-PCR protocol with three rounds of nested PCR amplified TCRbeta. TCRdb called the multiplex PCR reads again in MiXCR, with one record for every CDR3 protein. The sample contains some 97,000 distinct CDR3 sequences, roughly 60% of which appear only once. This sample's RNA came from whole unsorted tissue. More than 3 cm separated this lung sample from the edge of the tumor. The sequenced sample consisted of distant non-tumor lung tissue. These TCRs come from a man aged 25-45 years with non-small cell lung cancer.

V usage is TRBV11-2 and J usage is TRBJ1-2; weak D call: TRBD1 (6 bases). Per germline, CDR1 SGHAT and CDR2 FQNNGV. The V end was cut by 2 bases, the J end by 6 bases, with 13 bases between. The CDR3 runs 14 residues. CDR3 region: CASSLKGGIDGYTF. The CDR3 coding sequence is TGTGCCAGCAGCTTAAAAGGGGGTATCGATGGCTACACCTTC.

In its sample, this clonotype was seen many times. The chain combines TRBV4-1 with TRBJ1-1; D perhaps matches TRBD1 (6 bases). V gave up 7 bases and J gave up 2 bases, with 17 bases separating them. Per germline, CDR1 MGHRA and CDR2 YSYEKL. The CDR3 is 15 residues long. The CDR3 coding sequence is TGCGCCAGCAAGGGATCGGGGACACTAAACACTGAAGCTTTCTTT. As protein: CASKGSGTLNTEAFF.

This clonotype was detected many times. The chain has TRBV20-1 and TRBJ2-1; 13 nucleotides match TRBD2. The CDR3 has 15 amino acids. Germline V gene sequence: CDR1 DFQATT, CDR2 SNEGSKA (reference sequence). Trimming cost V 4 bases and J 7 bases; bases outside gene matches: 7. CDR3 bases: TGCAGTGCTAACCCGACTAGCGGGGGGCTGAATGAGCAGTTCTTC. Translation: CSANPTSGGLNEQFF.

This clonotype came up a few times. A much larger clone differs from this one at a single base, so this may be a read error. The J gene is TRBJ1-6, the V gene TRBV10-3, with D maybe TRBD1 (6 bases). The CDR3 runs to 16 residues. V was pared by 7 bases and J by 2 bases, with 15 bases between. The germline V gene has CDR1 ENHRY and CDR2 SYGVKD. CDR3 coding DNA: TGTGCCATCATCTCGGGACACTCAACCTATAATTCACCCCTCCACTTT. Residues: CAIISGHSTYNSPLHF.

Worth noting for this clonotype: A clone one base away is much larger, so this may be a read error. Since no conserved phenylalanine or tryptophan closes the CDR3, a read error is the likely cause. The V call is TRBV5-8, the J call TRBJ2-1; 13 bases map to TRBD2. CDR3 size: 16 residues. The germline V gene has CDR1 SGHTS and CDR2 YDEGEE. V was pared by 4 bases and J by 8 bases, with 9 bases of the junction left unmatched. The CDR3 is CASSAGLAGDGDEQFS. CDR3 bases: TGTGCCAGCAGCGCCGGACTAGCGGGGGACGGAGATGAGCAGTTCTCC.

For this clonotype: A much larger clone differs from this one at a single base, so this may be a read error. In DNA form, the CDR3 reads TGCGGCGTTGAGGGTTACCCCTCCTACGAGCAGTACTTC. Its translation is CGVEGYPSYEQYF. The chain is built from TRBV29-1 and TRBJ2-7; possibly TRBD2 for D (5 bases). The germline CDR1 and CDR2 sequences are SQVTM and ANQGSEA. This CDR3 is 13 amino acids long.

The sample holds many counts of this clonotype. The chain carries TRBV28 and TRBJ2-3, with D unclear. The CDR3 has 12 amino acids. V was trimmed by 5 bases and J by 6 bases, leaving 9 bases between them. Germline V gene data show CDR1 as MDHEN and CDR2 as SYDVKM. CDR3: CASSQVEDTQYF. As DNA, the CDR3 is TGTGCCAGCAGTCAAGTCGAGGATACGCAGTATTTT.

The rearrangement links TRBV11-2 to TRBJ2-7; 8 bases are a match to TRBD1. The CDR3 runs to 13 residues. With V trimmed by 1 base and J by 5 bases, 1 base remained unmatched. Germline V lookup: CDR1 SGHAT, CDR2 FQNNGV. The CDR3 DNA is TGTGCCAGCAGCTTAGGGACAGGGCACGAGCAGTACTTC. It yields the protein CASSLGTGHEQYF.

Details on this clonotype: A much larger clone lies one base from this, so it may be a read error. The chain couples TRBV6-1 to TRBJ2-1; D is perhaps TRBD2 (6 bases). Germline V gene lookup returns CDR1 MNHNS and CDR2 SASEGT. CDR3 length: 16 amino acids. CDR3 sequence reads: CVSSEALADTYNEQFF. The DNA for the CDR3 is TGTGTCAGCAGTGAAGCATTAGCGGATACCTACAATGAGCAGTTCTTC.